A selection of T cell receptor beta chains follows, all from one sample in a study of T-cell reconstitution after alpha-beta-depleted transplantation in children. TCRdb passed the PCR reads through MiXCR, listing each CDR3 protein once. The data hold 500,000 to 750,000 distinct CDR3 sequences, with 25% to 30% observed a single time. The sample here was PBMCs, taken before TCRalphabeta/CD19-depleted stem cell transplant. The receptors derive from a boy under two years old with Wiskott-Aldrich syndrome, due to receive a stem cell transplant. Each CDR3 is given without its conserved first and last residue.

V gene	CDR3 protein
TRBV20-1	SARGRPNYGYT
TRBV4-1	ASSQTSVVETQY
TRBV30	ASGGGIDQPQH
TRBV27	ASSLQDTGELF
TRBV28	ASSPTTGTSNTDTQY
TRBV6-1	ASNEIGINEQF
TRBV20-1	SARFDQGAYGYT
TRBV9	ASSGGVSSYEQY
TRBV7-9	ASSSGTQSTDTQY
TRBV27	ASSLGEPGEQY
TRBV6-1	ASSEGGTRLYEQY
TRBV5-1	ASSLVRSSTDTQY
TRBV20-1	SARSPGEGGGELF
TRBV27	ASSPNREINKQY
TRBV2	ASSGPAETQY
TRBV7-2	ASSSSPGLANEQF